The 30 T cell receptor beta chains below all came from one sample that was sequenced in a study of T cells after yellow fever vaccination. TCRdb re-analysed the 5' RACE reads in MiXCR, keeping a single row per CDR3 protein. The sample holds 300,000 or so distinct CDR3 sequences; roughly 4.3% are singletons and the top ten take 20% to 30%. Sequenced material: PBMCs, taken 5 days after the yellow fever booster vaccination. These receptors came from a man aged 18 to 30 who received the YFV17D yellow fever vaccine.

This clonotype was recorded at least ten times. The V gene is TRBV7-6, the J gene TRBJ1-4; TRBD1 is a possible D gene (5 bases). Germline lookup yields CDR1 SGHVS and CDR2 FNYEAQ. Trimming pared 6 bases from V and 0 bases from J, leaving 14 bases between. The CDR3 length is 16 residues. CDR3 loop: CASSYSTGATNEKLFF. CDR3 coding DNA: TGTGCCAGCAGTTACAGCACGGGGGCAACTAATGAAAAACTGTTTTTT.

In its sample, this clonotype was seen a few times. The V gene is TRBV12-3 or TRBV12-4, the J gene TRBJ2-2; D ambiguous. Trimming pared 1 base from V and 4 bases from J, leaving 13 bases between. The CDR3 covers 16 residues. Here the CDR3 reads CASSLGEGLRTGELFF. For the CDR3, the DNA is TGTGCCAGCAGTTTAGGTGAAGGCCTTCGCACCGGGGAGCTGTTTTTT.

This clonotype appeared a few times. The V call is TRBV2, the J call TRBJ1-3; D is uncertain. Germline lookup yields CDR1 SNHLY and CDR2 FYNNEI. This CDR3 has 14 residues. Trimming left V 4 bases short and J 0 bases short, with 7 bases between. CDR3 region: CASSVPSSGNTIYF. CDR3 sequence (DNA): TGTGCCAGCAGTGTTCCGAGCTCTGGAAACACCATATATTTT.

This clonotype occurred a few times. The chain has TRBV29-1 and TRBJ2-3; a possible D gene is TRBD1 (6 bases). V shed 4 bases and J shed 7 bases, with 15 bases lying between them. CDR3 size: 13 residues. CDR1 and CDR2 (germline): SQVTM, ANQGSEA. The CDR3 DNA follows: TGCAGCGTTGGGATAGGGGGTCGCAATACGCAGTATTTT. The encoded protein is CSVGIGGRNTQYF.

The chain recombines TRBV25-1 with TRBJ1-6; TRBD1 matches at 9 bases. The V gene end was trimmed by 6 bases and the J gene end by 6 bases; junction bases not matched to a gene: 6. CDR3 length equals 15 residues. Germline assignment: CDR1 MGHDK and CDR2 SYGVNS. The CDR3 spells CASRSDRGPNSPLHF. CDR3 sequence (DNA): TGTGCCAGCAGGTCGGACAGGGGACCTAATTCACCCCTCCACTTT.

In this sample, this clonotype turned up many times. The CDR3 sequence is CASSYERGPNNEQFF. The CDR3 nucleotides read TGCGCCAGCAGCTACGAGCGGGGGCCCAATAATGAGCAGTTCTTC. The V and J genes are TRBV5-1 and TRBJ2-1, with 8 bases aligning to TRBD2. Losses at the gene ends were 3 bases for V and 7 bases for J; bases not matched to a gene: 9. Per the germline V gene, CDR1 is SGHRS and CDR2 is YFSETQ. The CDR3 has 15 residues. The complete variable domain, with remaining parts taken from reference TRBV5-1 and TRBJ2-1, reads KAGVTQTPRYLIKTRGQQVTLSCSPISGHRSVSWYQQTPGQGLQFLFEYFSETQRNKGNFPGRFSGRQFSNSRSEMNVSTLELGDSALYLCASSYERGPNNEQFFGPGTRLTVL.

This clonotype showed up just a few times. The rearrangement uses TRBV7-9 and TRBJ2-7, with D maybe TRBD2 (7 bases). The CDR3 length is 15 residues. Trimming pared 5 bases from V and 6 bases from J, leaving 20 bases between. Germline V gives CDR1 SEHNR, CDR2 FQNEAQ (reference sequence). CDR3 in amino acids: CASSQTPAGEGEQYF. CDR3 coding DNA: TGTGCCAGCAGCCAAACCCCGGCAGGGGAGGGCGAGCAGTACTTC. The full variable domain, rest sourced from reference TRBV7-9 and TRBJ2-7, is DTGVSQNPRHKITKRGQNVTFRCDPISEHNRLYWYRQTLGQGPEFLTYFQNEAQLEKSRLLSDRFSAERPKGSFSTLEIQRTEQGDSAMYLCASSQTPAGEGEQYFGPGTRLTVT.

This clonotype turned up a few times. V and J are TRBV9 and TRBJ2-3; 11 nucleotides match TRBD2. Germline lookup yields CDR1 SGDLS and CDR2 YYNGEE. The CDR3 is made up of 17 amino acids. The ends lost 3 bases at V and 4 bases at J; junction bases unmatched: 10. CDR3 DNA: TGTGCCAGCAGCGGATTAGCGGGGGGGCTGGGGGCAGATACGCAGTATTTT. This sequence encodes CASSGLAGGLGADTQYF. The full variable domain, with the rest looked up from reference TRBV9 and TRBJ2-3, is DSGVTQTPKHLITATGQRVTLRCSPRSGDLSVYWYQQSLDQGLQFLIQYYNGEERAKGNILERFSAQQFPDLHSELNLSSLELGDSALYFCASSGLAGGLGADTQYFGPGTRLTVL.

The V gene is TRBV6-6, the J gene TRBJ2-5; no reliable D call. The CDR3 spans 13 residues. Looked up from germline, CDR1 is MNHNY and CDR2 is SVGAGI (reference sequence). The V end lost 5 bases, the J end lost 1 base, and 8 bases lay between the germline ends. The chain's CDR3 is CASSDGSQETQYF. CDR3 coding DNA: TGTGCCAGCAGTGACGGTTCCCAAGAGACCCAGTACTTC.

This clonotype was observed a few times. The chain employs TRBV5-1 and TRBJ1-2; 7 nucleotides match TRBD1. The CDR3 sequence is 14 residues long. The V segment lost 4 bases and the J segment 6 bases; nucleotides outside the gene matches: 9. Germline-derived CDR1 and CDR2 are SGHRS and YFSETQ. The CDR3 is CASSPDRVRDGYTF. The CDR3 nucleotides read TGCGCCAGCAGCCCAGACAGGGTCCGGGATGGCTACACCTTC. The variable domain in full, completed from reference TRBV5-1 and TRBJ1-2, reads KAGVTQTPRYLIKTRGQQVTLSCSPISGHRSVSWYQQTPGQGLQFLFEYFSETQRNKGNFPGRFSGRQFSNSRSEMNVSTLELGDSALYLCASSPDRVRDGYTFGSGTRLTVV.

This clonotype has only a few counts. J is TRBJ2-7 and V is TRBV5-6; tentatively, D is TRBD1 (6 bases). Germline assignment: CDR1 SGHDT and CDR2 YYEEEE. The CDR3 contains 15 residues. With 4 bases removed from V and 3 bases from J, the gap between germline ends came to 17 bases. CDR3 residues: CASSRGVGANYEQYF. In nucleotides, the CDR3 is TGTGCCAGCAGCCGTGGCGTGGGGGCAAACTACGAGCAGTACTTC. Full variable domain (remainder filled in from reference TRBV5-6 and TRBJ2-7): DAGVTQSPTHLIKTRGQQVTLRCSPKSGHDTVSWYQQALGQGPQFIFQYYEEEERQRGNFPDRFSGHQFPNYSSELNVNALLLGDSALYLCASSRGVGANYEQYFGPGTRLTVT.

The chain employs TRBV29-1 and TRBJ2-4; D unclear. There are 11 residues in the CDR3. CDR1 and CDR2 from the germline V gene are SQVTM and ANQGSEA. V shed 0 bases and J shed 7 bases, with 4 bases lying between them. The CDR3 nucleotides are TGCAGCGTTGAAGAGTGGAACATTCAGTACTTC. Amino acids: CSVEEWNIQYF.

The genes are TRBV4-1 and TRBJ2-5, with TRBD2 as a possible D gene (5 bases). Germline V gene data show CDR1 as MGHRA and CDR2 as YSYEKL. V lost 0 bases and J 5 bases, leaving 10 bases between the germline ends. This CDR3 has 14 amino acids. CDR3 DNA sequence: TGCGCCAGCAGCCAAGATCAGAGGGTGGAGACCCAGTACTTC. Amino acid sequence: CASSQDQRVETQYF.

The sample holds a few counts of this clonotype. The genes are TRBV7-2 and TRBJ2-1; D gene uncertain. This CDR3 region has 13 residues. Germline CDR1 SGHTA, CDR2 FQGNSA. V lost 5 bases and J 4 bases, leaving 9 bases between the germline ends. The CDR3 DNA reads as TGTGCCAGCAGCCCGTGGGCATACAATGAGCAGTTCTTC. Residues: CASSPWAYNEQFF. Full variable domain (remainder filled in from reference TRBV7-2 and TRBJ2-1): GAGVSQSPSNKVTEKGKDVELRCDPISGHTALYWYRQSLGQGLEFLIYFQGNSAPDKSGLPSDRFSAERTGGSVSTLTIQRTQQEDSAVYLCASSPWAYNEQFFGPGTRLTVL.

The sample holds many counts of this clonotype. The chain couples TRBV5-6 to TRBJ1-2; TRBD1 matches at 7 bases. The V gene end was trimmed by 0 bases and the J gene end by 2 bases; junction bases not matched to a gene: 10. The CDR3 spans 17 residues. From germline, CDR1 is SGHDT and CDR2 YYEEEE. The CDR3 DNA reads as TGTGCCAGCAGCTTGGGGAACCTAACAGGGGCCAACTATGGCTACACCTTC. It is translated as CASSLGNLTGANYGYTF.

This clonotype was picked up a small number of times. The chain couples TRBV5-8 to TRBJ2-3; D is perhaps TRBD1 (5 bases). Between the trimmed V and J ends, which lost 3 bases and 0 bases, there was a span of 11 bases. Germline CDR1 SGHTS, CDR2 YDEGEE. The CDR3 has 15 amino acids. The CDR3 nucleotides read TGTGCCAGCAGCTCCCACAGGTCTAGCACAGATACGCAGTATTTT. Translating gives CASSSHRSSTDTQYF.

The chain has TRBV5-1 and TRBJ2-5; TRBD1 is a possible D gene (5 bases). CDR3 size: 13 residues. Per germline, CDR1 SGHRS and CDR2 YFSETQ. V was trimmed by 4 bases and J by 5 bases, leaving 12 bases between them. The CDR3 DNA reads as TGCGCCAGCAGCACGTCCCCAGGGGAGACCCAGTACTTC. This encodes CASSTSPGETQYF.

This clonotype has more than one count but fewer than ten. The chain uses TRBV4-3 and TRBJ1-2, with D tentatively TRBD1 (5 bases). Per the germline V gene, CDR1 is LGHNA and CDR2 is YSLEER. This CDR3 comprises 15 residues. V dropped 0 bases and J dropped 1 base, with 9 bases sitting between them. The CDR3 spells CASSQDRTFNYGYTF. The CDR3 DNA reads TGCGCCAGCAGCCAAGATCGGACATTTAACTATGGCTACACCTTC.

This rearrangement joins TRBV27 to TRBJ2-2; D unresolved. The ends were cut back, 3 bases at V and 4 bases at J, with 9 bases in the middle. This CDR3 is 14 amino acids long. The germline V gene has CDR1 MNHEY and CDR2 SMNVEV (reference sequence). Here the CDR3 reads CASSFIGFTGELFF. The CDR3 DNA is TGTGCCAGCAGTTTTATCGGGTTCACCGGGGAGCTGTTTTTT.

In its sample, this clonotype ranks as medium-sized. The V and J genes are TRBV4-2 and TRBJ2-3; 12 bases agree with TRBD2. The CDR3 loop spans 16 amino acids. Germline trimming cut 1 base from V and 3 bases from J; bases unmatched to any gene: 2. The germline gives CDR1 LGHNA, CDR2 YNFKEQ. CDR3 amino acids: CASSQALAGGTDTQYF. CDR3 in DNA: TGTGCCAGCAGCCAAGCACTAGCGGGGGGTACAGATACGCAGTATTTT.

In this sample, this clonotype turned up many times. CDR3 region: CASSPTTGVALHF. DNA of the CDR3: TGTGCCAGCAGTCCTACGACTGGGGTTGCCCTCCACTTT. The J gene is TRBJ1-6, the V gene TRBV12-3 or TRBV12-4; D unresolved. Trimming took off 5 bases at V and 14 bases at J, with 16 bases between the two ends. The CDR3 length is 13 residues.

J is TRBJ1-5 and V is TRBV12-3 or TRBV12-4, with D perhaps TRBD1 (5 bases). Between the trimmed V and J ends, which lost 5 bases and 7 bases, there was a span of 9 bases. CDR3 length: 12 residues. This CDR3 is CASSAGWQPQHF. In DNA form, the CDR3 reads TGTGCCAGCAGTGCAGGGTGGCAGCCCCAGCATTTT.

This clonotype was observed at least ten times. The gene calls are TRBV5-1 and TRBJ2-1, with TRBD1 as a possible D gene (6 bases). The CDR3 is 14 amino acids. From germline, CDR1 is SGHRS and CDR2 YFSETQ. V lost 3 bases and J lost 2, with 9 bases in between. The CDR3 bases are TGCGCCAGCAGCTCAGGGGAAGCCTACAATGAGCAGTTCTTC. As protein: CASSSGEAYNEQFF. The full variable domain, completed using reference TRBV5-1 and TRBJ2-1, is KAGVTQTPRYLIKTRGQQVTLSCSPISGHRSVSWYQQTPGQGLQFLFEYFSETQRNKGNFPGRFSGRQFSNSRSEMNVSTLELGDSALYLCASSSGEAYNEQFFGPGTRLTVL.

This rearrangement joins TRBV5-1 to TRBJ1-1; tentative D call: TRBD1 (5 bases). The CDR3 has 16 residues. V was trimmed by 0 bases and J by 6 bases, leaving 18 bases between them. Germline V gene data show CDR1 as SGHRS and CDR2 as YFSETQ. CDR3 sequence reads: CASSLAPAGGGSEAFF. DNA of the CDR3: TGCGCCAGCAGCTTGGCCCCCGCGGGCGGGGGTTCTGAAGCTTTCTTT.

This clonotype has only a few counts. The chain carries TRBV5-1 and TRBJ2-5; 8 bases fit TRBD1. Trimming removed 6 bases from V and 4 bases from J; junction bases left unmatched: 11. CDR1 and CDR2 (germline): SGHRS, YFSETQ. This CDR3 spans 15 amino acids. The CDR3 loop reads CASTTTGGPLETQYF. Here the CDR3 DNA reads TGCGCCAGCACGACTACAGGGGGGCCCTTAGAGACCCAGTACTTC.

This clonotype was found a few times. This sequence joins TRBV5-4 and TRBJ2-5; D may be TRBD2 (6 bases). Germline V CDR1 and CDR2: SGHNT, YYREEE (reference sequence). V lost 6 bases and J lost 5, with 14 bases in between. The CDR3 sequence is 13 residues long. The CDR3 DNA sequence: TGTGCCAGCAAGACAGAAGGAGGGGAGACCCAGTACTTC. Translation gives CASKTEGGETQYF. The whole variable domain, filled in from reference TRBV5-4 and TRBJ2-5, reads ETGVTQSPTHLIKTRGQQVTLRCSSQSGHNTVSWYQQALGQGPQFIFQYYREEENGRGNFPPRFSGLQFPNYSSELNVNALELDDSALYLCASKTEGGETQYFGPGTRLLVL.

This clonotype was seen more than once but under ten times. The CDR3 coding sequence is TGCAGTGCGTTTCGCGACGGGCAGGGGTATTCAGCTTTCTTT. It encodes CSAFRDGQGYSAFF. The chain carries TRBV20-1 and TRBJ1-1; D possibly corresponds to TRBD1 (6 bases). V was shortened by 6 bases and J by 10 bases, with 24 bases between the two germline ends. This CDR3 is 14 amino acids long. Per germline, CDR1 DFQATT and CDR2 SNEGSKA (reference sequence).

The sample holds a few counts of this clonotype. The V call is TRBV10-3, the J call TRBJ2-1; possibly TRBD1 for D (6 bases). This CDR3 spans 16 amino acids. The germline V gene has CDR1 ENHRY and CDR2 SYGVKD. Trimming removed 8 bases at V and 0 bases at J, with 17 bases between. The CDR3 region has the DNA TGTGCCATCGACCCTTCGGGGACACACTCCTACAATGAGCAGTTCTTC. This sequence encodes CAIDPSGTHSYNEQFF.

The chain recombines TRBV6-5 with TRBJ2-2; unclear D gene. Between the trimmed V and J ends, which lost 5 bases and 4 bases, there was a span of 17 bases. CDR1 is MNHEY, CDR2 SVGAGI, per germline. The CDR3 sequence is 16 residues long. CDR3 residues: CASSPRSGLGTGELFF. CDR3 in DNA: TGTGCCAGCAGTCCGCGATCCGGGTTAGGCACCGGGGAGCTGTTTTTT.

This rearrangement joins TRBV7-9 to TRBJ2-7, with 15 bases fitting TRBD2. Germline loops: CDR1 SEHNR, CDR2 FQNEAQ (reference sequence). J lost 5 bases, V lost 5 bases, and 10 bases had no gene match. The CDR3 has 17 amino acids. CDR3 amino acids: CASSPGTSGGPPDEQYF. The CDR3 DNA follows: TGTGCCAGCAGCCCGGGGACTAGCGGGGGGCCTCCCGACGAGCAGTACTTC.